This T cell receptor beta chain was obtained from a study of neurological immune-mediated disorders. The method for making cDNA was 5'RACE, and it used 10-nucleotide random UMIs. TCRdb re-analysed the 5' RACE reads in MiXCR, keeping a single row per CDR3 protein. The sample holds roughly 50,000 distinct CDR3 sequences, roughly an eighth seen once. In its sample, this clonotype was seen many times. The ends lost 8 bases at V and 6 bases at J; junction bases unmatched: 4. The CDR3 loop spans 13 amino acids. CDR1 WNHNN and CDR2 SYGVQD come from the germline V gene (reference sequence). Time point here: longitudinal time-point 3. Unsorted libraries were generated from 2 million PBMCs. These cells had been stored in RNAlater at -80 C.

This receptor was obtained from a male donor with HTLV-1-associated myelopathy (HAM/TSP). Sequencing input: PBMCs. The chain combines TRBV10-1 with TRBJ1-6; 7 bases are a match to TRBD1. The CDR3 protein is CASSDRINSPLHF. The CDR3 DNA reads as TGCGCCAGCTCGGACAGGATTAATTCACCCCTCCACTTT.